The 26 T cell receptor beta chains below all came from one sample that was sequenced in a study of T-cell reconstitution after alpha-beta-depleted transplantation in children. The library targeted TCRbeta and was prepared with unique molecular identifiers. TCRdb reprocessed the PCR reads via MiXCR and lists one record per CDR3 protein. The sample lists some 350,000 distinct CDR3 sequences, about 9.3% occurring once. The specimen was PBMCs from the stem cell graft donor, collected from the stem cell graft. The receptors shown here come from a human donor who donated a stem cell graft to a child with acute lymphoblastic leukemia.

The V call is TRBV16, the J call TRBJ1-5, with D possibly matching TRBD1 (5 bases). The V and J ends lost 6 bases and 0 bases respectively, with 9 bases between them. The CDR3 extends over 14 amino acids. In germline, CDR1 is KGHSY, CDR2 FQNENV. The DNA of the CDR3 is TGTGCCAGCAGGCAGACAGATAGCAATCAGCCCCAGCATTTT. Translation gives CASRQTDSNQPQHF. The complete variable domain, with remaining parts taken from reference TRBV16 and TRBJ1-5, reads GEEVAQTPKHLVRGEGQKAKLYCAPIKGHSYVFWYQQVLKNEFKFLISFQNENVFDETGMPKERFSAKCLPNSPCSLEIQATKLEDSAVYFCASRQTDSNQPQHFGDGTRLSIL.

V and J are TRBV7-2 and TRBJ2-5; 11 bases map to TRBD2. Germline V CDR1 and CDR2: SGHTA, FQGNSA. With V trimmed by 3 bases and J by 5 bases, 8 bases remained unmatched. This CDR3 spans 16 amino acids. This CDR3 reads CASSLTGTSGRETQYF. The CDR3 region has the DNA TGTGCCAGCAGCTTGACCGGGACTAGCGGAAGGGAGACCCAGTACTTC.

This clonotype was observed many times. This chain joins TRBV29-1 and TRBJ2-1, with D unclear. The CDR3 sequence is 13 residues long. Trimming left V 8 bases short and J 7 bases short, with 18 bases between. Germline values: CDR1 SQVTM, CDR2 ANQGSEA. The CDR3 spells CSLRKNSWNEQFF. The CDR3 DNA follows: TGCAGCCTTCGCAAGAACTCTTGGAATGAGCAGTTCTTC.

The CDR3 region is CAIGEMGLAGEGSYEQYF. CDR3 bases: TGTGCCATCGGGGAGATGGGACTAGCGGGAGAAGGGTCCTACGAGCAGTACTTC. The rearrangement uses TRBV10-3 and TRBJ2-7; 14 bases map to TRBD2. The CDR3 covers 18 residues. Per germline, CDR1 ENHRY and CDR2 SYGVKD. The V segment lost 8 bases and the J segment 1 base; nucleotides outside the gene matches: 13.

This clonotype has at least ten counts. The chain carries TRBV3-1 and TRBJ2-7, with D unresolved. Trimming stripped 3 bases from V and 0 bases from J, with 3 bases between. Germline V CDR1 and CDR2: LGHDT, YNNKEL (reference sequence). The CDR3 loop spans 12 amino acids. The CDR3 region has the DNA TGTGCCAGCAGCCATCTCTCCTACGAGCAGTACTTC. This translates into CASSHLSYEQYF.

This clonotype has a count of ten or more. The chain joins TRBV5-6 to TRBJ2-1, with 8 bases fitting TRBD2. V was clipped by 6 bases and J by 3 bases; unmatched bases: 11. There are 16 residues in the CDR3. Germline assignment: CDR1 SGHDT and CDR2 YYEEEE. CDR3 protein: CASNSLAGGDYNEQFF. In nucleotides, the CDR3 is TGTGCCAGCAACTCACTCGCGGGAGGAGACTACAATGAGCAGTTCTTC.

The chain is built from TRBV20-1 and TRBJ2-5, with 7 nucleotides matching TRBD2. This CDR3 has 14 residues. CDR1 and CDR2 from the germline V gene are DFQATT and SNEGSKA (reference sequence). The V and J ends lost 5 bases and 5 bases, in that order; junction bases with no gene match: 11. The CDR3 sequence is CSASWGRDWETQYF. The CDR3 region has the DNA TGCAGTGCTTCATGGGGGAGGGATTGGGAGACCCAGTACTTC.

The chain carries TRBV4-3 and TRBJ1-1, with D possibly TRBD1 on 5 matching bases. The CDR3 is 14 residues long. The ends were cut back, 0 bases at V and 11 bases at J, with 16 bases in the middle. Germline lookup yields CDR1 LGHNA and CDR2 YSLEER. The CDR3 DNA sequence: TGCGCCAGCAGCCAAGACTGGGGACCGCAGCGGGCTTTCTTT. Its protein is CASSQDWGPQRAFF.

This clonotype was counted ten times or more. The CDR3: CASSFRGPAEAFF. The DNA of the CDR3 is TGTGCCAGCAGCTTCAGGGGACCGGCTGAAGCTTTCTTT. The V call is TRBV13, the J call TRBJ1-1; a weak D match, TRBD1 (6 bases). The length of the CDR3 is 13 residues. V gave up 3 bases and J gave up 6 bases, with 11 bases separating them. CDR1 and CDR2 from the germline V gene are PRHDT and FYEKMQ (reference sequence).

V usage is TRBV11-2 and J usage is TRBJ2-1; D gene ambiguous. This CDR3 comprises 13 residues. CDR1 and CDR2 from the germline V gene are SGHAT and FQNNGV. V was trimmed by 3 bases and J by 8 bases, leaving 11 bases between them. The CDR3 spells CASSLGQWDEQFF. In DNA, the CDR3 is TGTGCCAGCAGCTTGGGTCAATGGGATGAGCAGTTCTTC.

This clonotype was found many times. This chain uses TRBV9 with TRBJ1-5; tentatively, D is TRBD1 (6 bases). V was shortened by 5 bases and J by 0 bases, with 9 bases between the two germline ends. Germline V gene sequence: CDR1 SGDLS, CDR2 YYNGEE. This CDR3 region has 14 residues. The CDR3 loop reads CASSYRDSNQPQHF. In nucleotides, the CDR3 is TGTGCCAGCAGTTACAGGGATAGCAATCAGCCCCAGCATTTT.

This clonotype has only a few counts. This rearrangement joins TRBV4-3 to TRBJ2-7; 8 nucleotides match TRBD1. The CDR3 contains 15 residues. V lost 3 bases to trimming and J lost 6 bases; unmatched junction nucleotides: 10. The germline CDR1 and CDR2 sequences are LGHNA and YSLEER. CDR3 in amino acids: CASSQRTGWLGEQYF. Written as DNA, the CDR3 is TGCGCCAGCAGCCAGCGGACAGGGTGGTTAGGCGAGCAGTACTTC.

This clonotype was counted a few times. The chain carries TRBV4-3 and TRBJ2-5; 14 bases are a match to TRBD2. This CDR3 is 18 amino acids long. With V trimmed by 1 base and J by 5 bases, 9 bases remained unmatched. The germline V gene encodes CDR1 LGHNA and CDR2 YSLEER. The CDR3 loop is CASSQGVGTSGSQETQYF. The CDR3 DNA sequence: TGCGCCAGCAGCCAAGGCGTGGGGACTAGCGGGAGTCAGGAGACCCAGTACTTC.

This clonotype was counted ten times or more. The chain joins TRBV7-9 to TRBJ1-1, with TRBD1 matching over 7 bases. The V segment lost 0 bases and the J segment 4 bases; nucleotides outside the gene matches: 5. This CDR3 has 15 amino acids. Germline V gene lookup returns CDR1 SEHNR and CDR2 FQNEAQ (reference sequence). CDR3 in amino acids: CASSLATGSGTEAFF. Here the CDR3 DNA reads TGTGCCAGCAGCTTAGCGACAGGGTCTGGCACTGAAGCTTTCTTT.

This clonotype was observed at least ten times. This sequence joins TRBV12-3 or TRBV12-4 and TRBJ1-3; D call uncertain. The CDR3 is 10 amino acids. V lost 8 bases and J lost 1, with 0 bases in between. CDR3 loop: CASSGNTIYF. The DNA of the CDR3 is TGTGCCAGCTCTGGAAACACCATATATTTT.

In this sample, this clonotype turned up many times. The rearrangement uses TRBV5-1 and TRBJ2-1; TRBD2 aligns across 8 bases. The CDR3 sequence is 15 residues long. Germline values: CDR1 SGHRS, CDR2 YFSETQ. V was clipped by 0 bases and J by 9 bases; unmatched bases: 8. CDR3 in DNA: TGCGCCAGCAGCTTGGTTTCGGGAGGGCCGGTTGAGCAGTTCTTC. The encoded protein is CASSLVSGGPVEQFF.

This clonotype was detected only a few times. The chain joins TRBV4-1 to TRBJ1-2; 9 bases match TRBD1. CDR1 and CDR2 (germline): MGHRA, YSYEKL. J gave up 4 bases and V 2 bases, and 14 bases lay outside the gene matches. This CDR3 region has 18 residues. CDR3 region: CASSQPPTGQGTSYGYTF. The DNA for the CDR3 is TGCGCCAGCAGCCAACCACCCACCGGACAGGGGACCTCCTATGGCTACACCTTC.

The table lists this clonotype with a few counts. The chain uses TRBV12-3 or TRBV12-4 and TRBJ1-2; no firm D call. With 1 base removed from V and 7 bases from J, the gap between germline ends came to 7 bases. The length of the CDR3 is 12 residues. The CDR3 coding sequence is TGTGCCAGCAGTTTAGTCCGGACTGGCTACACCTTC. Translation: CASSLVRTGYTF.

This clonotype occurred many times. This chain connects TRBV29-1 to TRBJ2-7, with D hard to call. The CDR3 contains 11 residues. Trimming left V 7 bases short and J 2 bases short, with 9 bases between. Germline assignment: CDR1 SQVTM and CDR2 ANQGSEA. CDR3 nucleotides: TGCAGCGCCCCAACAGCCTACGAGCAGTACTTC. Its protein product is CSAPTAYEQYF.

This clonotype was seen a handful of times. The V gene is TRBV5-5, the J gene TRBJ1-5; maybe TRBD1 (6 bases). Germline values: CDR1 SGHKS, CDR2 YYEKEE (reference sequence). Trimming stripped 6 bases from V and 5 bases from J, with 18 bases between. CDR3 length: 15 residues. The chain's CDR3 is CASNKGQRVDQPQHF. In nucleotides, the CDR3 is TGTGCCAGCAATAAAGGACAGAGGGTCGATCAGCCCCAGCATTTT. The variable domain in full, completed from reference TRBV5-5 and TRBJ1-5, reads DAGVTQSPTHLIKTRGQQVTLRCSPISGHKSVSWYQQVLGQGPQFIFQYYEKEERGRGNFPDRFSARQFPNYSSELNVNALLLGDSALYLCASNKGQRVDQPQHFGDGTRLSIL.

There are many counts of this clonotype. The V call is TRBV5-1, the J call TRBJ2-1; 10 nucleotides match TRBD2. V gave up 5 bases and J gave up 4 bases; unmatched junction bases: 3. Germline CDR1 is SGHRS and CDR2 is YFSETQ. The length of the CDR3 is 14 residues. In DNA form, the CDR3 reads TGCGCCAGCAGAGGACTAGCGGAGTACAATGAGCAGTTCTTC. Translating it yields CASRGLAEYNEQFF.

This chain connects TRBV5-1 to TRBJ2-7; the D gene is possibly TRBD1 (6 bases). V was pared by 0 bases and J by 6 bases, with 13 bases between. CDR3 size: 14 residues. Germline V CDR1 and CDR2: SGHRS, YFSETQ. The CDR3 DNA sequence: TGCGCCAGCAGCTTGGCCGGACAGCCCTCCGAGCAGTACTTC. Translating gives CASSLAGQPSEQYF. Variable domain in full (rest from reference TRBV5-1 and TRBJ2-7): KAGVTQTPRYLIKTRGQQVTLSCSPISGHRSVSWYQQTPGQGLQFLFEYFSETQRNKGNFPGRFSGRQFSNSRSEMNVSTLELGDSALYLCASSLAGQPSEQYFGPGTRLTVT.

In its sample, this clonotype was seen a few times. For the CDR3, the DNA is TGTGCCAGTAGGACGGGCAGATATGGCTACACCTTC. This translates into CASRTGRYGYTF. V is TRBV19 and J is TRBJ1-2; D is undetermined. Germline loops: CDR1 LNHDA, CDR2 SQIVND (reference sequence). The V end lost 6 bases, the J end lost 5 bases, and 10 bases lay between the germline ends. This CDR3 region has 12 residues.

This clonotype has a handful of counts. The chain joins TRBV20-1 to TRBJ2-4; the D gene is possibly TRBD1 (5 bases). The germline V gene encodes CDR1 DFQATT and CDR2 SNEGSKA (reference sequence). V lost 3 bases and J lost 1, with 10 bases in between. The CDR3 covers 14 residues. CDR3 in DNA: TGCAGTGCTAGGGTAGGGGCGGCCAAAAACATTCAGTACTTC. Amino acids: CSARVGAAKNIQYF.

The chain carries TRBV28 and TRBJ2-7; D not certain. Germline V gives CDR1 MDHEN, CDR2 SYDVKM. The CDR3 is 14 amino acids. The V end lost 2 bases, the J end lost 4 bases, and 12 bases lay between the germline ends. CDR3 DNA sequence: TGTGCCAGCAGTTTACCCCCAACTCGGTACGAGCAGTACTTC. Translation gives CASSLPPTRYEQYF. Drawing the rest from reference TRBV28 and TRBJ2-7, the complete variable domain is DVKVTQSSRYLVKRTGEKVFLECVQDMDHENMFWYRQDPGLGLRLIYFSYDVKMKEKGDIPEGYSVSREKKERFSLILESASTNQTSMYLCASSLPPTRYEQYFGPGTRLTVT.

The chain combines TRBV15 with TRBJ2-2, with 8 positions matching TRBD1. CDR3 size: 16 residues. CDR1 is LNHNV and CDR2 is YYDKDF in the germline V gene (reference sequence). Unmatched junction bases numbered 6, after V lost 0 bases and J lost 6 bases. The CDR3 DNA reads TGTGCCACCAGCAGAGATCAGACAGGGGCACCCGGGGAGCTGTTTTTT. Translating gives CATSRDQTGAPGELFF.